This paragraph covers one TCR beta chain sequence. Its specificity is not known. Germline CDR1 SGHTA, CDR2 FQGNSA. The CDR3 spans 13 residues. Total RNA from whole blood was isolated with no T cell sorting. This record comes from a study of monozygotic twins with inflammatory bowel disease. Following a re-call of the 5' RACE reads, TCRdb has one entry per CDR3 protein and lacks DNA. In all, the sample yields roughly 200,000 distinct CDR3 sequences. Study outcomes and limitations: A distinction between different T cell subtypes was not possible. With inverse Simpson as the measure, TCRbeta diversity was lower in IBD patients than in healthy co-twins. The data gave no support to a single strong IBD-associated signal or clonotype.

The receptor's source is a human donor with ulcerative colitis or Crohn's disease, or a healthy co-twin of an affected twin (not recorded which). Sequencing input: blood. V is TRBV7-2 and J is TRBJ2-1; with no DNA, the TCRdb D assignment of TRBD1 cannot be verified. The chain's CDR3 is CASSLQGGYEQFF.